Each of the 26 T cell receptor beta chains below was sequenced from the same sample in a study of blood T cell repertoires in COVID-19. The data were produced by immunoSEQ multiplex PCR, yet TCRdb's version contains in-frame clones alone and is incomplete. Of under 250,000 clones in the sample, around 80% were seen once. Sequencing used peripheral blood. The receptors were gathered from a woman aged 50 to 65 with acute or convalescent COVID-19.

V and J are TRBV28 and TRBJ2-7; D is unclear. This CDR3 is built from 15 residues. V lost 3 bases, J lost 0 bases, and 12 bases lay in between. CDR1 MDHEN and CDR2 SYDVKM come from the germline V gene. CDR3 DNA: TGTGCCAGCAGTTTGTTAGGCTCTAGCTCCTACGAGCAGTACTTC. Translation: CASSLLGSSSYEQYF.

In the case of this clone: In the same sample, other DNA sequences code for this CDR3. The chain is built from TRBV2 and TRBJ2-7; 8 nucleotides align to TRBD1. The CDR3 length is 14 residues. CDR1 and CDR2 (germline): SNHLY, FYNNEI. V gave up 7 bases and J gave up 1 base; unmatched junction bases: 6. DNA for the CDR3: TGTGCCAGCACCGGGACAGGCGGGTCCTACGAGCAGTACTTC. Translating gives CASTGTGGSYEQYF.

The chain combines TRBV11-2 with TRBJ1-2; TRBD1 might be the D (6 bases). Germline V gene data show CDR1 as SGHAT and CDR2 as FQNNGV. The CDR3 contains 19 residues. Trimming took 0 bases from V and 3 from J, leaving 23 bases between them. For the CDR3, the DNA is TGTGCCAGCAGCTTAGATTTTCACCGGGACACCTCGCGAGACTATGGCTACACCTTC. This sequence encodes CASSLDFHRDTSRDYGYTF.

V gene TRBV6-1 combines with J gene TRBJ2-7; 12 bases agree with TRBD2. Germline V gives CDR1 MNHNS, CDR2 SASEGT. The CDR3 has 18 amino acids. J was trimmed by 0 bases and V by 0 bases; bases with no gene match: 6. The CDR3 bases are TGTGCCAGCAGTGAAGCGCCTAGGACTAGCGGGATCTCCTACGAGCAGTACTTC. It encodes CASSEAPRTSGISYEQYF.

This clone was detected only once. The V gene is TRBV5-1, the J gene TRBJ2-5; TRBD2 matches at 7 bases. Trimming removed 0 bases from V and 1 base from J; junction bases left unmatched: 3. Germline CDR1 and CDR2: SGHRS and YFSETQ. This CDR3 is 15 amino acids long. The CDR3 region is CASSLASGPQETQYF. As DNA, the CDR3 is TGCGCCAGCAGCTTGGCTAGCGGACCCCAAGAGACCCAGTACTTC.

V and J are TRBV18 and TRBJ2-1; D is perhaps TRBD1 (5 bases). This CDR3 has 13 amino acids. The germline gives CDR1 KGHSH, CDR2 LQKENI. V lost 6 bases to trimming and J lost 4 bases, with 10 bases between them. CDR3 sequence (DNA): TGTGCCAGCTCGGAAACAGGATACAATGAGCAGTTCTTC. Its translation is CASSETGYNEQFF.

The chain's CDR3 is CASSENRGEETQYF. The CDR3 region has the DNA TGTGCCAGCAGCGAAAACAGGGGGGAGGAGACCCAGTACTTC. The chain combines TRBV5-6 with TRBJ2-5, with 8 bases identical to TRBD1. This CDR3 region has 14 residues. CDR1 and CDR2 from the germline V gene are SGHDT and YYEEEE. Trimming removed 4 bases from V and 5 bases from J; junction bases left unmatched: 7.

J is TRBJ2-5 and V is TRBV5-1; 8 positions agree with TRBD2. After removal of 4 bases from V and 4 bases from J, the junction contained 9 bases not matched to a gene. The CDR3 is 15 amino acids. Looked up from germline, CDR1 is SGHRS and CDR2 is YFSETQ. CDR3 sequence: CASSRSGGLGETQYF. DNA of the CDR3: TGCGCCAGCAGCCGGAGCGGGGGATTGGGAGAGACCCAGTACTTC.

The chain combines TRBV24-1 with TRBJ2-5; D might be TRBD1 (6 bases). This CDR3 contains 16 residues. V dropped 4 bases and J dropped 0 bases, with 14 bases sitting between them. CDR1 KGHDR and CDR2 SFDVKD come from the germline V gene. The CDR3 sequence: CATSDRTAQYQETQYF. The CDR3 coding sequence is TGTGCCACCAGTGACCGGACAGCCCAGTACCAAGAGACCCAGTACTTC.

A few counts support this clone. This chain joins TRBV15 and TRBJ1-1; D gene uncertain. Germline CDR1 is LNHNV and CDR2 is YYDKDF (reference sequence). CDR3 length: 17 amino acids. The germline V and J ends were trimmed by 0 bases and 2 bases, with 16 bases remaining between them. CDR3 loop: CATSRESLTLSNTEAFF. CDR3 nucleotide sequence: TGTGCCACCAGCAGAGAATCCCTTACTCTTAGCAACACTGAAGCTTTCTTT.

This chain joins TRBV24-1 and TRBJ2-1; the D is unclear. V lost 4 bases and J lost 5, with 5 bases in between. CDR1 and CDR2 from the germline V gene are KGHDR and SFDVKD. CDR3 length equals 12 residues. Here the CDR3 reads CATSEINNEQFF. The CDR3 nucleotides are TGTGCCACCAGTGAAATAAACAATGAGCAGTTCTTC.

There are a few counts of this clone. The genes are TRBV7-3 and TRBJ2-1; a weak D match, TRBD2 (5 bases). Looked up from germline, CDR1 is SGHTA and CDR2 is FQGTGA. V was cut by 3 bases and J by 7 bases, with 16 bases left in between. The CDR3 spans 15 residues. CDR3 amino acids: CASSLGSGSGNEQFF. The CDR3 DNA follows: TGTGCCAGCAGCTTGGGATCTGGGAGTGGGAATGAGCAGTTCTTC.

CDR3 region: CASSSFLAGGPGNEQFF. The CDR3, as DNA: TGTGCCAGCAGTTCTTTCCTGGCGGGAGGGCCCGGCAATGAGCAGTTCTTC. J is TRBJ2-1 and V is TRBV27, with 9 positions matching TRBD2. Per germline, CDR1 MNHEY and CDR2 SMNVEV (reference sequence). Trimming cost V 4 bases and J 6 bases; bases outside gene matches: 13. There are 17 residues in the CDR3.

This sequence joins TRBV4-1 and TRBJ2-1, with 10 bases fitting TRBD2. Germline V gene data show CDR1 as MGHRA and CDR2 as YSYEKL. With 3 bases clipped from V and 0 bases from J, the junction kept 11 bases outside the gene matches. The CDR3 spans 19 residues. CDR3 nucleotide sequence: TGCGCCAGCAGCCAGGGACTAGCGCGCCACTTAAGCTCCTACAATGAGCAGTTCTTC. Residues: CASSQGLARHLSSYNEQFF.

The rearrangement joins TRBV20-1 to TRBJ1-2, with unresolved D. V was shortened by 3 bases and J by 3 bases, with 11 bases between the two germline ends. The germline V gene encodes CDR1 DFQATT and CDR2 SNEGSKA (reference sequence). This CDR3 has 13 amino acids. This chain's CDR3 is CSASVGSHYGYTF. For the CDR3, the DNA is TGCAGTGCTAGTGTGGGCAGTCACTATGGCTACACCTTC.

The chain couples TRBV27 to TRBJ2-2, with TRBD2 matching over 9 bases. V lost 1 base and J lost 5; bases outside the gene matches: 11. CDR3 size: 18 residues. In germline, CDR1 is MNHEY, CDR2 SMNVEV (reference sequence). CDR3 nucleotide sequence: TGTGCCAGCAGTTTATGGGTAGCGGGAGCCATGGGAACCGGGGAGCTGTTTTTT. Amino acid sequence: CASSLWVAGAMGTGELFF.

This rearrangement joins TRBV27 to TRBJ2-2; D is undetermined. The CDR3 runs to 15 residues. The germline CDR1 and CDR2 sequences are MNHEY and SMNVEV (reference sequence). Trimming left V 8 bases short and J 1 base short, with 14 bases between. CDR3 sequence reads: CASAPGRWNTGELFF. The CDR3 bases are TGTGCCAGCGCCCCAGGCAGATGGAACACCGGGGAGCTGTTTTTT.

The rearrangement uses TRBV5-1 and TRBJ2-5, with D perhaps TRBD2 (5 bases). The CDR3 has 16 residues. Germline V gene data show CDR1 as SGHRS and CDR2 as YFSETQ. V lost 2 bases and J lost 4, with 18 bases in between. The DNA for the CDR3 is TGCGCCAGCAGCTTCGGACGGGATTCTTTTGGAGAGACCCAGTACTTC. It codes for CASSFGRDSFGETQYF. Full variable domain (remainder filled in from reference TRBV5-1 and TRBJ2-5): KAGVTQTPRYLIKTRGQQVTLSCSPISGHRSVSWYQQTPGQGLQFLFEYFSETQRNKGNFPGRFSGRQFSNSRSEMNVSTLELGDSALYLCASSFGRDSFGETQYFGPGTRLLVL.

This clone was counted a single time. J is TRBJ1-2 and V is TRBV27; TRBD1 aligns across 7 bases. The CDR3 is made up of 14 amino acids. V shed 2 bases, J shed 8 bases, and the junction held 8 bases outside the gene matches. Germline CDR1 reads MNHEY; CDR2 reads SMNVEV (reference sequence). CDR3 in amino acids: CASSLEGAVSGYTF. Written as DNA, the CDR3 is TGTGCCAGCAGTTTAGAGGGGGCGGTCTCCGGCTACACCTTC.

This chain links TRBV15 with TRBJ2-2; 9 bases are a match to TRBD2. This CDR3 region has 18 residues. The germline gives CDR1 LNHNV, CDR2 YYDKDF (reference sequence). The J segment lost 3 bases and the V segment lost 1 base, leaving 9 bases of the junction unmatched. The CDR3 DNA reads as TGTGCCACCAGCAGAGGCGGGGGGGACCCAAGAGACACCGGGGAGCTGTTTTTT. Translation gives CATSRGGGDPRDTGELFF.

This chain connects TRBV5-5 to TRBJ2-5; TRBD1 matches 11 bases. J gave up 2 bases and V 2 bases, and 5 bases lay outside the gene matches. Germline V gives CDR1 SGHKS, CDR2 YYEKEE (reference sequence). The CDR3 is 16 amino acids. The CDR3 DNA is TGTGCCAGCAGCTTTTGGGGACAGGGGGGACAAGAGACCCAGTACTTC. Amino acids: CASSFWGQGGQETQYF. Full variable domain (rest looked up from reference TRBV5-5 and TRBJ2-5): DAGVTQSPTHLIKTRGQQVTLRCSPISGHKSVSWYQQVLGQGPQFIFQYYEKEERGRGNFPDRFSARQFPNYSSELNVNALLLGDSALYLCASSFWGQGGQETQYFGPGTRLLVL.

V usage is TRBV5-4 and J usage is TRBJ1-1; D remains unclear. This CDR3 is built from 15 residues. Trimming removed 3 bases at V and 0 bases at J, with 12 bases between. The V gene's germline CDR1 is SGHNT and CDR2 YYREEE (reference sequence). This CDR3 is CASSSRVDLNTEAFF. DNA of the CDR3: TGTGCCAGCAGCTCCCGGGTCGATTTGAACACTGAAGCTTTCTTT.

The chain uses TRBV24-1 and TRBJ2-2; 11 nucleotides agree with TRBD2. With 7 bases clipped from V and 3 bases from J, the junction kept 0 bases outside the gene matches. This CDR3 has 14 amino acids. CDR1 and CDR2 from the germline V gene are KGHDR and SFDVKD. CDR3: CATRGLADTGELFF. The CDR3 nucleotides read TGTGCCACCAGGGGACTAGCGGACACCGGGGAGCTGTTTTTT.

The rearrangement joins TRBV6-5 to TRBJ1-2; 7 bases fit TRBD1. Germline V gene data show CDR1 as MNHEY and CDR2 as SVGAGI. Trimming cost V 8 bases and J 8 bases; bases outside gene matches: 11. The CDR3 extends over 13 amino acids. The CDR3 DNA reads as TGTGCCAGCTTCACAGGGGCCTCTGGGGGCTACACCTTC. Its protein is CASFTGASGGYTF.

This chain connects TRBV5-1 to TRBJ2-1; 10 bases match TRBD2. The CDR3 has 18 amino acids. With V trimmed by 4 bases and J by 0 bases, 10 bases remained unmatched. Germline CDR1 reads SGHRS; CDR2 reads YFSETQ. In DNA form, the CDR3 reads TGCGCCAGCAGCCACGGGGTTAGCGGGAGGTCCTCCTACAATGAGCAGTTCTTC. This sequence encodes CASSHGVSGRSSYNEQFF.

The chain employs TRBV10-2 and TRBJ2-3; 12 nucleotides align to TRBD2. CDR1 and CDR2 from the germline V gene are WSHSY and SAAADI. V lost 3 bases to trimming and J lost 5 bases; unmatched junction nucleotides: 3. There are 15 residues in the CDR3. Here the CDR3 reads CASSDRLAGVDTQYF. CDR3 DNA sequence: TGCGCCAGCAGTGATAGACTAGCGGGAGTAGATACGCAGTATTTT.